This T cell receptor (beta chain) stems from a study of regulatory T cells in long-lasting Graves disease. The time point is: persistent/refractory GD, antithyroid drugs over 5 years with positive TRAb. After RNA was extracted from PBMCs, the TCR library was made from it. Researchers made TCR beta libraries by using iRepertoire HTBI primers and running Arm-PCR on CDR3 regions. TCRdb passed the multiplex PCR reads through MiXCR, listing each CDR3 protein once. The table records fewer than 450,000 distinct CDR3 sequences, around 20% of them present only once. The table lists this clonotype with a count of one. Specimen: peripheral blood mononuclear cells (PBMCs), collected when the disease was refractory, from a patient treated with antithyroid drugs. This TCR came from a female donor with Graves disease.

The CDR3 region is CASRIGADTQYF. The CDR3 region has the DNA TGTGCCAGCAGAATAGGTGCAGATACGCAGTATTTT. The V and J genes are TRBV27 and TRBJ2-3; D is uncertain. The CDR3 loop spans 12 amino acids. Trimming pared 6 bases from V and 4 bases from J, leaving 8 bases between. Germline V gene sequence: CDR1 MNHEY, CDR2 SMNVEV (reference sequence).